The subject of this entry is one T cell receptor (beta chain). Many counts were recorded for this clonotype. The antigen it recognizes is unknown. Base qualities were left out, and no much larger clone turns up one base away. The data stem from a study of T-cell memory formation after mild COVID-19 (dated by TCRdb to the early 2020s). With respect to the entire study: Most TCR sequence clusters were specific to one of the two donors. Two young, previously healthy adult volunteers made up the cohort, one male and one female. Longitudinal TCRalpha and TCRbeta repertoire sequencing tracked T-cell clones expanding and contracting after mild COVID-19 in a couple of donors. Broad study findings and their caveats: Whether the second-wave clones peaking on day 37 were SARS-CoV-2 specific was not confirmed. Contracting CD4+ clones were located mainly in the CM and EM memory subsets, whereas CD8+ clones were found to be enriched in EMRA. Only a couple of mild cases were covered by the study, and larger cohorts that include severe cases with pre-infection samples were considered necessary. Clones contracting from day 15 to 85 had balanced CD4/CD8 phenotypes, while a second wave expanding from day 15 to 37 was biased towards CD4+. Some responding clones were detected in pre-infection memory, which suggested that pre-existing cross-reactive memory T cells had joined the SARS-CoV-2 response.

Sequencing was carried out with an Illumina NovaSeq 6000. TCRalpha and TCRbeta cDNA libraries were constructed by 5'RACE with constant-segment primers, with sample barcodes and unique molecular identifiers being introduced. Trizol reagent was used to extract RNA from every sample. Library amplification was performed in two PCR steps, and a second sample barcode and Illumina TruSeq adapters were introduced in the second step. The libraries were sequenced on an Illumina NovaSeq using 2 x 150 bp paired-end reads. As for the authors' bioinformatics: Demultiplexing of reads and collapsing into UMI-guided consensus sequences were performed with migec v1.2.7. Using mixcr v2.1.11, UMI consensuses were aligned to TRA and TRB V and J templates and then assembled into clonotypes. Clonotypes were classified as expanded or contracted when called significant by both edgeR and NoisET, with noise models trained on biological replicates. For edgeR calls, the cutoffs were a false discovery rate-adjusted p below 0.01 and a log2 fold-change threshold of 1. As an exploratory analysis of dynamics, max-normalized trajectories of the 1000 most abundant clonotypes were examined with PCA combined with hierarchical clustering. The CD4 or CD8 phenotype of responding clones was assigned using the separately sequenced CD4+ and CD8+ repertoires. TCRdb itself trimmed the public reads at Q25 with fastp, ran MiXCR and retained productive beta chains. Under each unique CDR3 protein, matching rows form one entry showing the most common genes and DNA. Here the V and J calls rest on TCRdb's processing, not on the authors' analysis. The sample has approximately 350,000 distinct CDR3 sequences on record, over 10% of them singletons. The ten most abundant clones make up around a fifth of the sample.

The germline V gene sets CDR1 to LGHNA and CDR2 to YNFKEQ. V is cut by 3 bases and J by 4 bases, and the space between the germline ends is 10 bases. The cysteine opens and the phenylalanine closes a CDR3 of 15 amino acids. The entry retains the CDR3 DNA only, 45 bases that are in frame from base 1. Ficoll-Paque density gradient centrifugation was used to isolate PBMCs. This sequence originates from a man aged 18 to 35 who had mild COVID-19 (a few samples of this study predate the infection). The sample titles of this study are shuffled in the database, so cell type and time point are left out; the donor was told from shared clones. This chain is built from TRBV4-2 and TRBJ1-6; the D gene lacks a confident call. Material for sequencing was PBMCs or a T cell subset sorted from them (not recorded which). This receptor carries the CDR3 CASSQQDPYNSPLHF. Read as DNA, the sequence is TGTGCCAGCAGCCAGCAGGACCCATATAATTCACCCCTCCACTTT.